The clone carrying this T cell receptor (beta chain) was detected ten times or more. The germline CDR1 and CDR2 sequences are DFQATT and SNEGSKA (reference sequence). CDR3 length: 16 residues. V lost 3 bases to trimming and J lost 4 bases; unmatched junction nucleotides: 12. TCRdb ran MiXCR on the RT-PCR reads and lists one entry per CDR3 protein. The sample lists about a million distinct CDR3 sequences, roughly 17% occurring once. These data originate in a study of patients and donors after allogeneic stem cell transplantation. The chain employs TRBV20-1 and TRBJ2-5; 9 positions agree with TRBD2. Material for sequencing was blood, either unsorted or a sorted T cell fraction (not recorded which). This receptor was obtained from a human donor who was either an allogeneic HSCT recipient or a stem cell or donor lymphocyte infusion donor (not recorded which). It is not recorded whose cells these are; they may come from a transplant donor. This CDR3 is CSASRASGAFRETQYF. The CDR3 DNA follows: TGCAGTGCTAGTCGGGCTAGCGGGGCTTTTAGAGAGACCCAGTACTTC.